This is a list of T cell receptor beta chains from one sample in a study of blood T cell repertoires in COVID-19. TCRdb keeps only in-frame clones here, not all; method: immunoSEQ multiplex PCR. The data show some 150,000 clones, 85% seen once. Sequencing was carried out using peripheral blood. The receptors stem from a man aged 45 to 65 with acute or convalescent COVID-19. The CDR3 runs from the conserved cysteine through the conserved F or W. The D gene is left open where the match is weak. Clone size is stated in some rows and not others, as once, few, many or a class when expanded.

CDR3: CASSSTKGPTYNEQFF
DNA: TGTGCCAGCAGCTCTACTAAGGGGCCCACCTACAATGAGCAGTTCTTC
V: TRBV7-9
D: .
J: TRBJ2-1
length: 16
size: once

CDR3: CASSQDGGTRGYTF
DNA: TGTGCCAGCAGCCAAGATGGAGGGACTCGCGGCTACACCTTC
V: TRBV3-1/TRBV3-2
D: .
J: TRBJ1-2
length: 14
size: .

CDR3: CASSFRVNEKLFF
DNA: TGTGCCAGCAGCTTCCGGGTTAATGAAAAACTGTTTTTT
V: TRBV5-6
D: .
J: TRBJ1-4
length: 13
size: .

CDR3: CASSPHGRGDTEAFF
DNA: TGTGCCAGCAGCCCGCACGGCCGGGGTGACACTGAAGCTTTCTTT
V: TRBV3-1/TRBV3-2
D: .
J: TRBJ1-1
length: 15
size: .

CDR3: CASTSTGGYGYTF
DNA: TGTGCCAGCACCTCCACAGGTGGCTATGGCTACACCTTC
V: TRBV5-8
D: .
J: TRBJ1-2
length: 13
size: .

CDR3: CASSLNRGGQPQHF
DNA: TGTGCCAGCAGCTTAAACAGGGGTGGGCAGCCCCAGCATTTT
V: TRBV6-5
D: TRBD1
J: TRBJ1-5
length: 14
size: few

CDR3: CASSVDGASGNTIYF
DNA: TGTGCCAGCAGCGTAGATGGGGCCTCTGGAAACACCATATATTTT
V: TRBV9
D: .
J: TRBJ1-3
length: 15
size: .

CDR3: CASRLGRVTEAFF
DNA: TGTGCCAGCAGGCTGGGCAGGGTCACTGAAGCTTTCTTT
V: TRBV27
D: .
J: TRBJ1-1
length: 13
size: once

CDR3: CASSVAAGKAKNIQYF
DNA: TGTGCCAGCAGCGTTGCAGCGGGGAAAGCCAAAAACATTCAGTACTTC
V: TRBV9
D: TRBD2
J: TRBJ2-4
length: 16
size: .

CDR3: CASRFDRPNTEAFF
DNA: TGCGCCAGCAGATTCGACAGGCCTAACACTGAAGCTTTCTTT
V: TRBV10-2
D: .
J: TRBJ1-1
length: 14
size: .

CDR3: CASSLGGDSYEQYF
DNA: TGTGCCAGCAGTTTAGGTGGAGACTCCTACGAGCAGTACTTC
V: TRBV28
D: .
J: TRBJ2-7
length: 14
size: .

CDR3: CASTMDRDYEQYF
DNA: TGTGCCAGCACTATGGACAGAGACTACGAGCAGTACTTC
V: TRBV2
D: .
J: TRBJ2-7
length: 13
size: .

CDR3: CASSLGRVSPLHF
DNA: TGTGCCAGCAGTTTAGGGCGGGTCTCACCCCTCCACTTT
V: TRBV6-5
D: .
J: TRBJ1-6
length: 13
size: .

CDR3: CASSPTSSGETQYF
DNA: TGTGCCAGCAGCCCTACCTCTAGCGGAGAGACCCAGTACTTC
V: TRBV13
D: TRBD2
J: TRBJ2-5
length: 14
size: few

CDR3: CASSLGELNTEAFF
DNA: TGTGCCAGCAGCCTTGGGGAGCTGAACACTGAAGCTTTCTTT
V: TRBV28
D: .
J: TRBJ1-1
length: 14
size: .

CDR3: CASSWSETYNEQFF
DNA: TGTGCCAGCAGTTGGAGCGAAACCTACAATGAGCAGTTCTTC
V: TRBV6-2/TRBV6-3
D: .
J: TRBJ2-1
length: 14
size: .

CDR3: CASSPSGGETQYF
DNA: TGTGCCAGCAGCCCGTCCGGGGGGGAGACCCAGTACTTC
V: TRBV7-3
D: TRBD2
J: TRBJ2-5
length: 13
size: .

CDR3: CASSASSGQERRILEKLFF
DNA: TGTGCCAGCAGTGCATCCTCCGGACAGGAGAGACGGATCCTAGAAAAACTGTTTTTT
V: TRBV6-1
D: TRBD1
J: TRBJ1-4
length: 19
size: .

CDR3: CASSSIQSGGYGYTF
DNA: TGTGCCAGCAGTTCAATCCAATCAGGGGGCTATGGCTACACCTTC
V: TRBV6-2/TRBV6-3
D: TRBD1
J: TRBJ1-2
length: 15
size: .

CDR3: CASSLGGRVNQPQHF
DNA: TGTGCCAGCAGCTTAGGGGGCAGGGTTAATCAGCCCCAGCATTTT
V: TRBV7-8
D: .
J: TRBJ1-5
length: 15
size: .

CDR3: CASSLGQVSNQPQHF
DNA: TGTGCCAGCAGCTTAGGGCAGGTGAGCAATCAGCCCCAGCATTTT
V: TRBV7-2
D: .
J: TRBJ1-5
length: 15
size: .

CDR3: CASSRGGYNEKLFF
DNA: TGTGCCAGCAGTCGGGGGGGGTATAATGAAAAACTGTTTTTT
V: TRBV27
D: .
J: TRBJ1-4
length: 14
size: .

CDR3: CASSQGLELDTQYF
DNA: TGTGCCAGCAGCCAAGGACTAGAGTTAGATACGCAGTATTTT
V: TRBV3-1/TRBV3-2
D: .
J: TRBJ2-3
length: 14
size: few

CDR3: CASSVSSMGGGLTDTQYF
DNA: TGTGCCAGCAGCGTATCGTCGATGGGGGGGGGCCTCACAGATACGCAGTATTTT
V: TRBV9
D: .
J: TRBJ2-3
length: 18
size: .

CDR3: CATSSRQSNQPQHF
DNA: TGTGCCACCAGCAGTAGACAGAGCAATCAGCCCCAGCATTTT
V: TRBV15
D: .
J: TRBJ1-5
length: 14
size: .

CDR3: CASRPGLAGTDTQYF
DNA: TGTGCCAGCAGACCTGGACTAGCGGGCACAGATACGCAGTATTTT
V: TRBV3-1/TRBV3-2
D: TRBD2
J: TRBJ2-3
length: 15
size: .

CDR3: CASTPPGGAETQYF
DNA: TGCGCCAGCACCCCCCCCGGCGGGGCCGAGACCCAGTACTTC
V: TRBV5-1
D: .
J: TRBJ2-5
length: 14
size: .

CDR3: CASSLQPGDTEAFF
DNA: TGTGCCAGCAGTTTACAACCAGGGGACACTGAAGCTTTCTTT
V: TRBV27
D: .
J: TRBJ1-1
length: 14
size: .

CDR3: CASSLLQRLTDTQYF
DNA: TGCGCCAGCAGCTTGCTCCAGCGTCTCACAGATACGCAGTATTTT
V: TRBV5-1
D: .
J: TRBJ2-3
length: 15
size: .

CDR3: CAILETSGGQTISTGELFF
DNA: TGTGCCATACTAGAGACTAGCGGGGGCCAGACTATCAGTACCGGGGAGCTGTTTTTT
V: TRBV10-3
D: TRBD2
J: TRBJ2-2
length: 19
size: .

CDR3: CASSVAPGGWTGELFF
DNA: TGTGCCAGCAGCGTAGCTCCGGGGGGTTGGACCGGGGAGCTGTTTTTT
V: TRBV9
D: TRBD2
J: TRBJ2-2
length: 16
size: .

CDR3: CSARTEFYNEQFF
DNA: TGCAGCGCTCGGACAGAATTCTACAATGAGCAGTTCTTC
V: TRBV29-1
D: .
J: TRBJ2-1
length: 13
size: once

CDR3: CASSGTGKEKLFF
DNA: TGTGCCAGCAGTGGGACAGGGAAGGAAAAACTGTTTTTT
V: TRBV28
D: TRBD1
J: TRBJ1-4
length: 13
size: .

CDR3: CASSGAGGALETQYF
DNA: TGTGCCAGCAGCGGAGCGGGGGGGGCACTCGAGACCCAGTACTTC
V: TRBV9
D: TRBD2
J: TRBJ2-5
length: 15
size: .

CDR3: CASSLHRITGLTSGRAGEQFF
DNA: TGCGCCAGCAGCCTCCACCGCATAACAGGGCTTACTAGCGGGAGGGCCGGGGAGCAGTTCTTC
V: TRBV5-1
D: TRBD2
J: TRBJ2-1
length: 21
size: .

CDR3: CASSSHEPRVNTEAFF
DNA: TGTGCCAGCAGCTCCCACGAACCCAGGGTGAACACTGAAGCTTTCTTT
V: TRBV11-2
D: .
J: TRBJ1-1
length: 16
size: once

CDR3: CASSLGADNEKLFF
DNA: TGTGCCAGCAGCTTGGGGGCCGATAATGAAAAACTGTTTTTT
V: TRBV5-4
D: .
J: TRBJ1-4
length: 14
size: .

CDR3: CASSMDRSMNTEAFF
DNA: TGTGCCAGCAGTATGGACAGGTCAATGAACACTGAAGCTTTCTTT
V: TRBV2
D: TRBD1
J: TRBJ1-1
length: 15
size: .

CDR3: CASSVQSRGPDTQYF
DNA: TGTGCCAGCAGCGTACAGAGTAGGGGGCCAGATACGCAGTATTTT
V: TRBV21-1
D: .
J: TRBJ2-3
length: 15
size: .